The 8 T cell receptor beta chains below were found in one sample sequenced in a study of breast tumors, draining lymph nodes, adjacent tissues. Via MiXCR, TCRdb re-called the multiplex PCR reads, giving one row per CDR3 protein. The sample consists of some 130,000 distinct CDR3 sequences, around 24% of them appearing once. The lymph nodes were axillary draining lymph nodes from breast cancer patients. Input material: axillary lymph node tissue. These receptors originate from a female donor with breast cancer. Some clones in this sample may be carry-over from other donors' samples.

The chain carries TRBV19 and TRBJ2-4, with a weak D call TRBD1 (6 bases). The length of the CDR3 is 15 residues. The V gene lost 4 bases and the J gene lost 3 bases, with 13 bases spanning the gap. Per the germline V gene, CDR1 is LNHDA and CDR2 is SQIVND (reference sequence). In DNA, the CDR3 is TGTGCCAGTAGTAGCCAGGGGCGTGTCAAAAACATTCAGTACTTC. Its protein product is CASSSQGRVKNIQYF.

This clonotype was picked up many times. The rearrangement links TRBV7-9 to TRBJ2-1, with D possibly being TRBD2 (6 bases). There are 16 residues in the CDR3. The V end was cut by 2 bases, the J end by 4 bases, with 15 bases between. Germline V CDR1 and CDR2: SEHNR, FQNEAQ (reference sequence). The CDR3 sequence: CASSLSTGEGYNEQFF. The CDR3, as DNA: TGTGCCAGCAGCTTATCAACGGGAGAGGGGTACAATGAGCAGTTCTTC. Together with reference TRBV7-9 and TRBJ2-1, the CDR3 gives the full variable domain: DTGVSQNPRHKITKRGQNVTFRCDPISEHNRLYWYRQTLGQGPEFLTYFQNEAQLEKSRLLSDRFSAERPKGSFSTLEIQRTEQGDSAMYLCASSLSTGEGYNEQFFGPGTRLTVL.

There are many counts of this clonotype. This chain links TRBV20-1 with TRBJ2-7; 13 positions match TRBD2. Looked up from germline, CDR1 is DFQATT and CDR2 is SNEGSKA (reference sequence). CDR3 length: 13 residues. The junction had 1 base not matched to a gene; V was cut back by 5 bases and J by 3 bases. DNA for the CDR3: TGCAGTGCTTGGACTAGCGGGAGCTACGAGCAGTACTTC. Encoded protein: CSAWTSGSYEQYF.

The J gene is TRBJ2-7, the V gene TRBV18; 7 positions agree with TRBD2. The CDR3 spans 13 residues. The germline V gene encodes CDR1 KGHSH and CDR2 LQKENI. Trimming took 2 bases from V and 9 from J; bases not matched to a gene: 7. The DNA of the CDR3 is TGTGCCAGCTCACCAGAGGGAGGGCGCGGGCAGTACTTC. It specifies CASSPEGGRGQYF.

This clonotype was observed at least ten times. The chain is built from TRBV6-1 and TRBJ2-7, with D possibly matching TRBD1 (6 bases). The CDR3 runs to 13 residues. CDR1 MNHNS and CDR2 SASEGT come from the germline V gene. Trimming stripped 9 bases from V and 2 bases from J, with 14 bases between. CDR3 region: CASLGTFTYEQYF. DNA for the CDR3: TGTGCCAGTCTCGGGACATTTACCTACGAGCAGTACTTC.

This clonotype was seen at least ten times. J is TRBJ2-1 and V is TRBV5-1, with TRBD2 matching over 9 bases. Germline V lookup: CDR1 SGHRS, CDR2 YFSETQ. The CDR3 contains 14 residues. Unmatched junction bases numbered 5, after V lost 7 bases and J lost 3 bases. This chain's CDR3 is CASRGREGYNEQFF. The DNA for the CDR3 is TGCGCCAGCCGGGGGCGGGAGGGCTACAATGAGCAGTTCTTC.

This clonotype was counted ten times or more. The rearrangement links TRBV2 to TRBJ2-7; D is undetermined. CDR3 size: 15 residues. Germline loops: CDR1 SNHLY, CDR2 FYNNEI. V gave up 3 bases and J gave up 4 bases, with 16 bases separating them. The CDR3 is CASSEIRDPAYEQYF. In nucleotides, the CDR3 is TGTGCCAGCAGTGAGATCAGAGACCCCGCATACGAGCAGTACTTC.

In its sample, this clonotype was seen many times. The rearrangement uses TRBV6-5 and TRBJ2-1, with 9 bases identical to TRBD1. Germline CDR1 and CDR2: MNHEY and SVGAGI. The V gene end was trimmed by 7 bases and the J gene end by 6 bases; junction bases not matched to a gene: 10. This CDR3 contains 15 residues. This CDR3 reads CASKSRTGAPNEQFF. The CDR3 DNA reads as TGTGCCAGCAAATCTAGGACAGGGGCCCCCAATGAGCAGTTCTTC.